The subject of this entry is one TCR beta chain. This sample is part of a study of blood T cell repertoires in COVID-19. Background on the study: Collection of acute and convalescent COVID-19 samples took place in the United States, Italy and Spain. T cells, B-cell-depleted T cells, or PBMCs supplied cDNA or gDNA.

This CDR3 region has 13 residues. Germline V gene sequence: CDR1 LGHNA, CDR2 YSLEER. V lost 1 base, J lost 5 bases, and 8 bases lay in between. As processed by the authors: The assay estimated nucleated cells by amplifying reference gene primers. Method: immunoSEQ multiplex PCR; TCRdb's copy keeps in-frame clones and lacks some. V, J and clone size are taken as reported in that table, and D and trimming were inferred from the DNA itself. The table has 210,000 or so clones, roughly 85% seen once. Seattle-derived patients entered the study during active infection and were followed longitudinally. The source is a man aged 50-59 years with COVID-19, enrolled during active disease. This chain connects TRBV4-3 to TRBJ2-5; D may be TRBD2 (6 bases). Material for sequencing was peripheral blood. CDR3 region: CASSQGGVETQYF. Written as DNA, the CDR3 is TGCGCCAGCAGCCAAGGCGGGGTGGAGACCCAGTACTTC.